Each of the 9 T cell receptor beta chains below was sequenced from the same sample in a study of beta chain features in type 1 diabetes. The sequenced template was cDNA made from the entire isolated RNA. TCRdb's copy holds only in-frame clones and misses some; the assay was immunoSEQ multiplex PCR. The data hold fewer than 900,000 clones, with 15% to 20% observed a single time. The sample taken for sequencing was naive CD4+ T cells from blood. The receptors stem from a woman aged 18-29 years in good health.

V is TRBV6-6 and J is TRBJ1-2; tentatively, D is TRBD1 (6 bases). Per the germline V gene, CDR1 is MNHNY and CDR2 is SVGAGI (reference sequence). This CDR3 region has 15 residues. Trimming left V 2 bases short and J 4 bases short, with 14 bases between. The CDR3: CASSYRKRGAYGYTF. The CDR3 DNA follows: TGTGCCAGCAGTTACAGAAAAAGGGGGGCCTATGGCTACACCTTC.

This clone was counted only a few times. V is TRBV29-1 and J is TRBJ2-1; weak D call: TRBD2 (5 bases). The CDR3 extends over 13 amino acids. Germline V gene lookup returns CDR1 SQVTM and CDR2 ANQGSEA. V lost 8 bases and J lost 4, with 15 bases in between. The CDR3 DNA reads TGCAGCACTAGGGAGATAGCGTACAATGAGCAGTTCTTC. It encodes CSTREIAYNEQFF.

V and J are TRBV5-1 and TRBJ2-5; D is unclear. This CDR3 has 16 residues. Trimming removed 0 bases at V and 5 bases at J, with 17 bases between. Looked up from germline, CDR1 is SGHRS and CDR2 is YFSETQ. The CDR3 DNA follows: TGCGCCAGCAGCTTGGATTCACCCCACCTCGCTGAGACCCAGTACTTC. As protein: CASSLDSPHLAETQYF.

In this sample, this clone turned up a few times. The chain recombines TRBV15 with TRBJ2-3; a weak D match, TRBD1 (6 bases). Looked up from germline, CDR1 is LNHNV and CDR2 is YYDKDF (reference sequence). The V gene lost 0 bases and the J gene lost 0 bases, with 10 bases spanning the gap. This CDR3 has 16 residues. CDR3 protein: CATSRESRGSTDTQYF. The CDR3 DNA follows: TGTGCCACCAGCAGAGAATCCAGGGGTAGCACAGATACGCAGTATTTT.

There are a few counts of this clone. The V and J genes are TRBV2 and TRBJ2-5; possible D gene TRBD1, 6 bases. The CDR3 spans 11 residues. Trimming cost V 5 bases and J 6 bases, with 7 bases left between them. Germline V gene lookup returns CDR1 SNHLY and CDR2 FYNNEI. CDR3 sequence reads: CASSQGKTQYF. The CDR3 DNA follows: TGTGCCAGCAGTCAGGGGAAGACCCAGTACTTC. Full variable domain (remainder filled in from reference TRBV2 and TRBJ2-5): EPEVTQTPSHQVTQMGQEVILRCVPISNHLYFYWYRQILGQKVEFLVSFYNNEISEKSEIFDDQFSVERPDGSNFTLKIRSTKLEDSAMYFCASSQGKTQYFGPGTRLLVL.

This clone has a handful of counts. The rearrangement joins TRBV21-1 to TRBJ2-7; the D segment call TRBD1 is taken from the table without a DNA check. TRBV21-1 is a pseudogene segment. CDR3 length: 16 amino acids. The CDR3 spells CASSTTGDRDRDEQYF. The CDR3 nucleotides read TGTGCCAGCAGCACCACGGGTGACCGGGACAGGGACGAGCAGTACTTC.

Only a few counts were recorded for this clone. The chain links TRBV7-2 to TRBJ1-1, with unresolved D. Trimming shortened V by 1 base and J by 2 bases, and 8 bases separated the two germline ends. This CDR3 contains 14 residues. Per the germline V gene, CDR1 is SGHTA and CDR2 is FQGNSA. CDR3 sequence reads: CASSLGRHNTEAFF. CDR3 sequence (DNA): TGTGCCAGCAGCTTAGGCAGACACAACACTGAAGCTTTCTTT.

J is TRBJ1-1 and V is TRBV18; D is possibly TRBD1 (5 bases). Germline values: CDR1 KGHSH, CDR2 LQKENI. The ends were cut back, 5 bases at V and 5 bases at J, with 18 bases in the middle. CDR3 length: 15 amino acids. The DNA for the CDR3 is TGTGCCAGCTCATGGTTCAGGGAGGGAAGAACTGAAGCTTTCTTT. This translates into CASSWFREGRTEAFF.

The chain recombines TRBV7-9 with TRBJ2-1; TRBD2 matches at 11 bases. Trimming took 4 bases from V and 4 from J; bases not matched to a gene: 6. The CDR3 covers 16 residues. Germline V gives CDR1 SEHNR, CDR2 FQNEAQ (reference sequence). This CDR3 reads CASSWTLAGVYNEQFF. CDR3 coding DNA: TGTGCCAGCAGCTGGACACTAGCGGGAGTTTACAATGAGCAGTTCTTC.